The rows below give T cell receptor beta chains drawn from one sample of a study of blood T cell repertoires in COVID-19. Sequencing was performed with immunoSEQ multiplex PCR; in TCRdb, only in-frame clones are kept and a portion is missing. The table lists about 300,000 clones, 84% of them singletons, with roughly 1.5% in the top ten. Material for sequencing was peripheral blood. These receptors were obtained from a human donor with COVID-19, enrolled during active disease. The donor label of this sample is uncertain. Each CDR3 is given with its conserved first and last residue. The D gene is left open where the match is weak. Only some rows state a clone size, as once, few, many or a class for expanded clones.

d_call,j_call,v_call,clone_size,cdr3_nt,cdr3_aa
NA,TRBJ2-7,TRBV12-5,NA,TGTGCTAGTGGTTTCGCTCCCAAAACGGACAGTCCCTCCTACGAGCAGTACTTC,CASGFAPKTDSPSYEQYF
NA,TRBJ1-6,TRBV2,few,TGTGCCAGCACTCGATTTGGACAGTTTTATAATTCACCCCTCCACTTT,CASTRFGQFYNSPLHF
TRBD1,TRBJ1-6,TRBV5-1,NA,TGCGCCAGCAGCTTGGGGACAGGGGCCTCACCCCTCCACTTT,CASSLGTGASPLHF
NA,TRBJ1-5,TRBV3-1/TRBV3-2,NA,TGTGCCAGCAGCTCCCGGGGGTATCAGCCCCAGCATTTT,CASSSRGYQPQHF
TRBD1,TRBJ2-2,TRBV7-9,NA,TGTGCCAGCAGCCCGGCAGGCAGGGGGCTCACCGGGGAGCTGTTTTTT,CASSPAGRGLTGELFF
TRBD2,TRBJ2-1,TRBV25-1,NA,TGTGCCAGCGGAACCGCCCTGGGAGGGAATGAGCAGTTCTTC,CASGTALGGNEQFF
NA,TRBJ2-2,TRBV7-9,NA,TGTGCCAGCAGCTTAGGGGGCCGTTCCGGGGAGCTGTTTTTT,CASSLGGRSGELFF
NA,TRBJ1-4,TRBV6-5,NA,TGTGCCAGCAGTTCCACTCTGGCGGGTAATGAAAAACTGTTTTTT,CASSSTLAGNEKLFF
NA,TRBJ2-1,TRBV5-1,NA,TGCGCCAGCAGCCCCTCGGGATCTGAAGTAGATGAGCAGTTCTTC,CASSPSGSEVDEQFF
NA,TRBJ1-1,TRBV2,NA,TGTGCCAGCAAGGTCGGAGGGTACACTGAAGCTTTCTTT,CASKVGGYTEAFF
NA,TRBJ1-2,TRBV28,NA,TGTGCCAGCAGTTTAAGGGGCGATAACTATGGCTACACCTTC,CASSLRGDNYGYTF
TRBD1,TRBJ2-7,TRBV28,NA,TGTGCCAGCACCGAGGGGGACAGGGGCGGCGAGCAGTACTTC,CASTEGDRGGEQYF
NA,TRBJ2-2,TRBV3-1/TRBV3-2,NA,TGTGCCAGCAGCCAAGGTCGAGGGACCGGGGAGCTGTTTTTT,CASSQGRGTGELFF
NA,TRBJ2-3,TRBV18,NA,TGTGCCAGCTCACCACGCGGAGTTGGCACAGATACGCAGTATTTT,CASSPRGVGTDTQYF
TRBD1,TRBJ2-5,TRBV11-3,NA,TGTGCCAGCAGCTTAGACAAGACAGGGAGAGAGACCCAGTACTTC,CASSLDKTGRETQYF
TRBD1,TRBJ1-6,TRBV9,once,TGTGCCAGCAGCCCTCCGGGACAGGGGCATTCACCCCTCCACTTT,CASSPPGQGHSPLHF
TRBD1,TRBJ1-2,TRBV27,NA,TGTGCCAGCAGTTTCGTCCCGGGACAGAAAATAAACTATGGCTACACCTTC,CASSFVPGQKINYGYTF
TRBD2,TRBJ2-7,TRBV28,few,TGTGCCAGCGTCCCGGGACTAGCGGGAGCCGAGCAGTACTTC,CASVPGLAGAEQYF
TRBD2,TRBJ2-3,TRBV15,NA,TGTGCCACCAGCAGAGGCCCTACTAGCGGGAGGACCACAGATACGCAGTATTTT,CATSRGPTSGRTTDTQYF
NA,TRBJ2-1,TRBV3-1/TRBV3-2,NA,TGTGCCAGCAGCCTTCAAGCGGCCTACAATGAGCAGTTCTTC,CASSLQAAYNEQFF
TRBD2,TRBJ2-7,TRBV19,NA,TGTGCCAGTAGTATTGCCGGGAGGCCCTACGAGCAGTACTTC,CASSIAGRPYEQYF
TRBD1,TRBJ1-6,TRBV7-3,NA,TGTGCCAGCAGCTCGGGACAGTATAATTCACCCCTCCACTTT,CASSSGQYNSPLHF
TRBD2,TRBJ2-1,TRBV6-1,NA,TGTGCCAGCAGTGAAGTTCTAGCGGAGTACAATGAGCAGTTCTTC,CASSEVLAEYNEQFF
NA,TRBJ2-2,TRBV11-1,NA,TGTGCCAGCAGCCCCAGAATCCCCGGGGAGCTGTTTTTT,CASSPRIPGELFF
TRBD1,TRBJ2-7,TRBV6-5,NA,TGTGCCAGCAGCACCGGGACAGGGACATACGAGCAGTACTTC,CASSTGTGTYEQYF
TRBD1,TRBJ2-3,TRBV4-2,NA,TGTGCCAGCAGCCAAGATGAGGTGAGGGGGCATAAAGATACGCAGTATTTT,CASSQDEVRGHKDTQYF
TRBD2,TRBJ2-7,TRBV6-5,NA,TGTGCCAGCAGTTTAGTATTAGCGGGAGCACACGAGCAGTACTTC,CASSLVLAGAHEQYF
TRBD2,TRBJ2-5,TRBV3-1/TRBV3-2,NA,TGTGCCAGCAGTCGGGGGACTATCGGGACCCAGTACTTC,CASSRGTIGTQYF
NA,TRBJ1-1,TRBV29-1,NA,TGCAGCGTTGAAGTGCAGATGGACACTGAAGCTTTCTTT,CSVEVQMDTEAFF
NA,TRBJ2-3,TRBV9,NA,TGTGCCAGCATGAAGGGAGTTGTCCTTACAGATACGCAGTATTTT,CASMKGVVLTDTQYF
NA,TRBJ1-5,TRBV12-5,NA,TGTGCTAGTGGACGGAGCGACAGTAGCAATCAGCCCCAGCATTTT,CASGRSDSSNQPQHF
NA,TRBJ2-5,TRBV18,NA,TGTGCCAGCTCACCACCCAGTTCCCAAGAGACCCAGTACTTC,CASSPPSSQETQYF
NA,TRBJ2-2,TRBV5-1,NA,TGCGCCAGCAGCTTGGAAGGAGCGAACACCGGGGAGCTGTTTTTT,CASSLEGANTGELFF
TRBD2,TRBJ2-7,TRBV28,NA,TGTGCCAGCATCTCTCCGGGGGGGCAACTCTACGAGCAGTACTTC,CASISPGGQLYEQYF
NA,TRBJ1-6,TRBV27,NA,TGTGCCAGCAGTTTATTATTAGGTTCAGCGGGTTTTAATTCACCCCTCCACTTT,CASSLLLGSAGFNSPLHF
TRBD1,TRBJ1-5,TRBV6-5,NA,TGTGCCACCCAAACAGGGGGCCAGGGTCAGCCCCAGCATTTT,CATQTGGQGQPQHF
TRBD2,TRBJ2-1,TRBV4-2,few,TGTGCCAGCAGCCAGGCCCCTGCTAGCGGGAGAGCGCTTGAGCAGTTCTTC,CASSQAPASGRALEQFF
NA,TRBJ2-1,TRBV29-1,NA,TGCAGCGCGACAGAAGGTTTCTACAATGAGCAGTTCTTC,CSATEGFYNEQFF
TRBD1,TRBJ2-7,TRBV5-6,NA,TGTGCCAGCAGCTTGGTGGGGCGGACAGGGGTCGGCGAGCAGTACTTC,CASSLVGRTGVGEQYF
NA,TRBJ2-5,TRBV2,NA,TGTGCCAGCAGACCGGACAGACCGTACCAAGAGACCCAGTACTTC,CASRPDRPYQETQYF
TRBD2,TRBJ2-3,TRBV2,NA,TGTGCCAGCAGTGAAGGCCTAGCGGGATACACAGATACGCAGTATTTT,CASSEGLAGYTDTQYF
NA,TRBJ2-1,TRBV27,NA,TGTGCCAGCGGCTATGAGCAGTTCTTC,CASGYEQFF